This T cell receptor (beta chain) comes out of a study of blood T cells in healthy people across ages. This clonotype was counted at least ten times. No antigen is known for it. General observations from the study: CMV infection status of these donors was not known. The diversity estimates, figures obtained from one million T cells, were considered underestimates. Versus aged donors, long-lived donors had higher diversity and more naive CD4+ cells.

V was clipped by 5 bases and J by 8 bases, with 9 bases between them. The CDR3 has 12 residues. CDR1 is SEHNR and CDR2 is FQNEAQ in the germline V gene (reference sequence). A second PCR, run for about 6 to 11 cycles, used a sample-barcoded 5' primer plus a J-beta primer mix. In TCRdb, the 5' RACE reads were re-called with MiXCR into one record per CDR3 protein. In the table there are about 590,000 distinct CDR3 sequences, less than 35% of which are singletons. This receptor was identified in a woman aged 80 or over in good health. The material sequenced was blood. V and J are TRBV7-9 and TRBJ1-4, with D uncertain. CDR3 sequence (DNA): TGTGCCAGCAGCCAAGGGAACGAAAAACTGTTTTTT. This codes for CASSQGNEKLFF.